Listed below are T cell receptor beta chains from one sample, sequenced in a study of blood T cell repertoires in COVID-19. Method: immunoSEQ multiplex PCR; TCRdb's copy keeps in-frame clones and lacks some. The sample shows over 600,000 clones, just under 90% of them seen only once. The sequenced material came from peripheral blood. These receptors all stem from a woman aged 18-30 years with acute or convalescent COVID-19. Each CDR3 is given with its conserved first and last residue.

CDR3aa	v_gene	j_gene
CASSLASTGELFF	TRBV7-9	TRBJ2-2
CASRRVPVGTDTQYF	TRBV2	TRBJ2-3
CASSRGYTSGATGELFF	TRBV13	TRBJ2-2
CASSLNPSGHEQFF	TRBV7-6	TRBJ2-1
CASSSRGAGSPLHF	TRBV7-9	TRBJ1-6
CASSSQGGQDNSPLHF	TRBV5-1	TRBJ1-6
CATASGGSTDTQYF	TRBV24-1	TRBJ2-3
CASSEIVNTEAFF	TRBV6-1	TRBJ1-1
CASSNDRPYEQYF	TRBV21-1	TRBJ2-7
CASRATGQGRPSTDTQYF	TRBV2	TRBJ2-3
CASSSTLDQPQHF	TRBV5-6	TRBJ1-5
CASSHPGQMNTEAFF	TRBV4-3	TRBJ1-1
CASSLDASFGELFF	TRBV11-3	TRBJ2-2
CASSGSGRSSYEQYF	TRBV10-1	TRBJ2-7
CASSLVGGIGYTF	TRBV5-4	TRBJ1-2
CASSQDILGHREKLFF	TRBV3-1/TRBV3-2	TRBJ1-4
CASYRDYSREQYF	TRBV5-1	TRBJ2-7
CASSLTLPGGAFNYGYTF	TRBV11-2	TRBJ1-2
CASSLGREKLFF	TRBV13	TRBJ1-4
CAWSRELSGNTIYF	TRBV30	TRBJ1-3
CASSQESSQAPNQPQHF	TRBV6-2/TRBV6-3	TRBJ1-5
CASSTGRGNTEAFF	TRBV28	TRBJ1-1